This T cell receptor (beta chain) was retrieved from a study of T cell responses to AZD1222 COVID-19 vaccine. The study's findings and limits: Clonal diversity was possibly underestimated; the donors were predominantly white British and more often female.

This clone occurred once. Its antigen is undetermined. Repertoires were generated with immunoSEQ multiplex PCR, while TCRdb's copy carries only in-frame clones and drops some. The sample lists about 170,000 clones; roughly 90% were seen once. V lost 7 bases and J 3 bases, leaving 16 bases between the germline ends. This CDR3 has 15 amino acids. Germline assignment: CDR1 MNHEY and CDR2 SMNVEV (reference sequence). The sequences come from peripheral blood, collected on day 0 of AZD1222 vaccination. This chain connects TRBV27 to TRBJ1-5, with D possibly matching TRBD1 (6 bases). The TCR originated in an adult in good health. The CDR3, as DNA: TGTGCCAGCACCCCCAATCGGGACACCAATCAGCCCCAGCATTTT. It encodes CASTPNRDTNQPQHF.